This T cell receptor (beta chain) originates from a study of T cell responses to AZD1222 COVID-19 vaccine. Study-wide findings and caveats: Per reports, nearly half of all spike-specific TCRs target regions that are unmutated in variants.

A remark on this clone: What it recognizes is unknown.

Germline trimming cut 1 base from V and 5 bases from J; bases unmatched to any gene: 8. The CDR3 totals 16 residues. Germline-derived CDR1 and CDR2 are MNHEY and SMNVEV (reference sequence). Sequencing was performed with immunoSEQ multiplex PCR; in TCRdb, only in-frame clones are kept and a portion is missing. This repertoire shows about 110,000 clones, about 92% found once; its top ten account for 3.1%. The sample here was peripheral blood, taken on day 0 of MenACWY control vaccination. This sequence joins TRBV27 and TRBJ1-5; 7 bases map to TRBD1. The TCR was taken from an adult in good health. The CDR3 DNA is TGTGCCAGCAGTTTATGGGGCAGGGGGGTTGATCAGCCCCAGCATTTT. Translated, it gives CASSLWGRGVDQPQHF.